This paragraph covers one T cell receptor (beta chain) sequence. The antigen is not known. The study ran its PCR with 60 Vbeta and 13 Jbeta primers. Assay used: immunoSEQ multiplex PCR; TCRdb lists only in-frame clones, some missing. This table has over 110,000 clones, 80% appearing once. This record belongs to a study of cytomegalovirus exposure and HLA in healthy donors. Study-wide background: The Caucasian-associated ancestry cluster contained 75% to 85% of the approximately 430 genotyped donors. Study-wide points: A missense DCLRE1C variant was associated with V- and J-gene trimming of TCR beta chains in a later analysis, and an independent cohort replicated the association. Equally common other TCR beta chains were less clonally expanded than HLA-associated ones, a later analysis found.

The J segment lost 0 bases and the V segment lost 1 base, leaving 7 bases of the junction unmatched. CDR3 size: 17 residues. The V gene's germline CDR1 is SGHTA and CDR2 FQGNSA. The material sequenced was PBMCs. The sequence derives from a male donor in good health and CMV-seropositive. The chain carries TRBV7-2 and TRBJ2-7, with 9 bases lining up with TRBD1. Here the CDR3 reads CASSLGGQGPYSYEQYF. In DNA form, the CDR3 reads TGTGCCAGCAGCTTAGGTGGACAGGGGCCTTACTCCTACGAGCAGTACTTC.